Included here is one T cell receptor beta chain sequence, with context. For the second PCR, which ran for 7 to 11 cycles, a sample-barcoded 5' primer and a J-beta primer mix were used. MiXCR was run by TCRdb on the 5' RACE reads, yielding one entry per CDR3 protein. The table records over 300,000 distinct CDR3 sequences, approximately 47% of them present only once. The V gene lost 3 bases and the J gene lost 6 bases, with 12 bases spanning the gap. The CDR3 totals 14 residues. Germline V gene data show CDR1 as SGHTA and CDR2 as FQGNSA. This sample was taken from a study of blood T cells in healthy people across ages.

The chain couples TRBV7-2 to TRBJ2-1; possible D gene TRBD1, 6 bases. This sequence was found in a man aged 60 to 69 in good health. Material for sequencing was blood. CDR3: CASSFKGVGNEQFF. The CDR3 DNA sequence: TGTGCCAGCAGCTTCAAGGGGGTCGGCAATGAGCAGTTCTTC.